This TCR beta chain stems from a study of blood T cells in healthy people across ages. A word on this clonotype: What it binds is unknown.

Germline CDR1 MNHNY, CDR2 SVGAGI (reference sequence). The CDR3 contains 14 residues. Study results and caveats: While age rose, TCR beta diversity per million T cells dropped in a roughly linear way.

Next came a second PCR, run for about 7 to 12 cycles, which used a sample-barcoded 5' primer along with a J-beta primer mix. The template-switch adaptor was a 5' adaptor with 12 random nucleotides. It tagged each cDNA molecule. TCRdb called the 5' RACE reads again in MiXCR, with one record for every CDR3 protein. This sample has roughly 720,000 distinct CDR3 sequences; approximately 53% occur once, and the top ten carry 40% to 50%. The sequencing input was blood. This clonotype was obtained from a man of 80 years or more in good health. This rearrangement joins TRBV6-6 to TRBJ2-5, with TRBD2 identical over 12 bases. The better agreement between TRBJ2-7 and the DNA end casts doubt on the J call. DNA of the CDR3: TGTGCCAGCAGTGGCGGACTAGCGGGAAACGAGCAGTACTTC. Residues: CASSGGLAGNEQYF.